The 15 T cell receptor beta chains reported below all come from one sample, sequenced in a study. TCRdb re-called the 5' RACE reads with MiXCR, one entry per CDR3 protein. The sample has about 32,000 distinct CDR3 sequences; around 24% are singletons. The sequenced material came from memory CD4+ T cells sorted from blood. Indicated subset: memory CD4+ T cells, CD4+CD45RO+CD25-. Receptors originate from a female donor with breast cancer.

This clonotype occurred many times. This chain uses TRBV10-3 with TRBJ2-5; D possibly matches TRBD1 or TRBD2 (5 bases each). V was cut by 0 bases and J by 3 bases, with 8 bases left in between. The CDR3 is made up of 14 amino acids. Germline loops: CDR1 ENHRY, CDR2 SYGVKD. Here the CDR3 DNA reads TGTGCCATCAGTGAGTCCGGGACCAAAGAGACCCAGTACTTC. This translates into CAISESGTKETQYF.

This clonotype showed up many times. In DNA form, the CDR3 reads TGTGCCAGCAGCTCCACGAACAGTAATTACGAGCAGTACTTC. Its translation is CASSSTNSNYEQYF. The rearrangement links TRBV9 to TRBJ2-7, with D unclear. The CDR3 runs 14 residues. V dropped 4 bases and J dropped 4 bases, with 15 bases sitting between them. Germline-derived CDR1 and CDR2 are SGDLS and YYNGEE.

This clonotype was seen only a few times. The V gene is TRBV6-5, the J gene TRBJ1-6; the D is unclear. V lost 3 bases, J lost 0 bases, and 15 bases lay in between. CDR3 size: 18 residues. Germline CDR1 and CDR2: MNHEY and SVGAGI. In nucleotides, the CDR3 is TGTGCCAGCAGTTATGACCCGCGGGTCAGCTCCTATAATTCACCCCTCCACTTT. Encoded protein: CASSYDPRVSSYNSPLHF.

In its sample, this clonotype was seen once. A much larger clone is a single base away; this may be a read error. The J gene is TRBJ2-7, the V gene TRBV6-2 or TRBV6-3; tentatively, D is TRBD1 (6 bases). The CDR3 runs to 15 residues. Trimming shortened V by 11 bases and J by 0 bases, and 20 bases separated the two germline ends. Germline V gene lookup returns CDR1 MNHEY and CDR2 SVGEGT. The CDR3 loop is CACNPTGGSSYEQYF. Written as DNA, the CDR3 is TGTGCCTGCAACCCGACAGGTGGGAGCTCCTACGAGCAGTACTTC.

Remarks on this clonotype: A much larger clone sits a single nucleotide away, making a read error possible. The chain joins TRBV4-1 to TRBJ1-6; no definite D call. CDR1 MGHRA and CDR2 YSYEKL come from the germline V gene. The length of the CDR3 is 15 residues. V was clipped by 1 base and J by 9 bases, with 13 bases between them. The CDR3 loop is CASSQVLGGSSPLHF. The CDR3 region has the DNA TGCGCCAGCAGCCAAGTACTGGGTGGTAGTTCACCCCTCCACTTT.

This clonotype was seen repeatedly, ten times or more. The chain carries TRBV7-3 and TRBJ2-1; D is tentatively TRBD1 or TRBD2 (5 bases each). Germline CDR1 and CDR2: SGHTA and FQGTGA. The V end was cut by 5 bases, the J end by 7 bases, with 15 bases between. This CDR3 has 14 residues. The CDR3 sequence is CASSVGPRHNEQFF. The CDR3 nucleotides are TGTGCCAGCAGCGTGGGACCACGCCATAATGAGCAGTTCTTC.

The V and J genes are TRBV5-6 and TRBJ2-1; TRBD2 is a possible D gene (6 bases). Germline assignment: CDR1 SGHDT and CDR2 YYEEEE. The CDR3 consists of 14 residues. The ends were cut back, 4 bases at V and 7 bases at J, with 15 bases in the middle. The CDR3 reads CASSGPTRRNEQFF. CDR3 nucleotides: TGTGCCAGCAGCGGACCGACTAGGAGGAATGAGCAGTTCTTC.

This clonotype was counted a few times. V usage is TRBV27 and J usage is TRBJ2-3; maybe TRBD1 (5 bases). The CDR3 sequence is 11 residues long. The germline gives CDR1 MNHEY, CDR2 SMNVEV (reference sequence). Trimming shortened V by 8 bases and J by 5 bases, and 8 bases separated the two germline ends. CDR3 in amino acids: CASGAGDTQYF. Written as DNA, the CDR3 is TGTGCCAGCGGGGCAGGAGATACGCAGTATTTT.

This clonotype showed up just a few times. The V call is TRBV7-8, the J call TRBJ1-5; 7 nucleotides match TRBD1. CDR1 SGHVS and CDR2 FQNEAQ come from the germline V gene. J gave up 0 bases and V 5 bases, and 13 bases lay outside the gene matches. This CDR3 is 18 amino acids long. The CDR3 sequence: CASSLRDSNSYSNQPQHF. The CDR3 DNA reads as TGTGCCAGCAGCCTCCGGGACAGCAACTCGTATAGCAATCAGCCCCAGCATTTT. Based on the CDR3 plus reference TRBV7-8 and TRBJ1-5, the full variable domain is GAGVSQSPRYKVAKRGQDVALRCDPISGHVSLFWYQQALGQGPEFLTYFQNEAQLDKSGLPSDRFFAERPEGSVSTLKIQRTQQEDSAVYLCASSLRDSNSYSNQPQHFGDGTRLSIL.

In its sample, this clonotype ranks as medium-sized. The V gene is TRBV27, the J gene TRBJ2-5; the D is unclear. The CDR3 is 12 residues long. V dropped 5 bases and J dropped 0 bases, with 4 bases sitting between them. CDR1 is MNHEY, CDR2 SMNVEV, per germline (reference sequence). The CDR3 DNA follows: TGTGCCAGCAGTCCCAACCAAGAGACCCAGTACTTC. It translates to CASSPNQETQYF.

V usage is TRBV6-1 and J usage is TRBJ1-5; D not certain. V was pared by 2 bases and J by 8 bases, with 19 bases between. The CDR3 runs 16 residues. The V gene's germline CDR1 is MNHNS and CDR2 SASEGT. The CDR3 sequence: CASSESEGTRLEPQHF. The CDR3 nucleotides read TGTGCCAGCAGTGAATCTGAGGGAACCCGCTTGGAGCCCCAGCATTTT.

The gene calls are TRBV28 and TRBJ2-7; the D is unclear. Trimming stripped 5 bases from V and 2 bases from J, with 7 bases between. The germline V gene encodes CDR1 MDHEN and CDR2 SYDVKM. CDR3 size: 12 residues. The CDR3 is CASSPTPYEQYF. CDR3 sequence (DNA): TGTGCCAGCAGTCCAACCCCCTACGAGCAGTACTTC.

Comment on this clonotype: It may be a read error: a sequence one base away is much more abundant. V and J are TRBV9 and TRBJ2-2; possibly TRBD2 for D (5 bases). The germline V gene encodes CDR1 SGDLS and CDR2 YYNGEE. This CDR3 has 12 amino acids. DNA for the CDR3: TGTGCCAGCAGCGAGAACACCGGGGAGCTGCTTTTT. This gives the protein CASSENTGELLF.

Regarding this clonotype: A much more abundant neighbour one base away suggests this may be a read error. V and J are TRBV6-5 and TRBJ1-1; D is perhaps TRBD1 (6 bases). In germline, CDR1 is MNHEY, CDR2 SVGAGI. The CDR3 runs 12 residues. The CDR3 region has the DNA TGTACCAGCAGTTTAGGGGGGACTGAAGCTTTCTTT. Translation: CTSSLGGTEAFF.

Of note for this clonotype: A much bigger clone sits one base away, suggesting this may be a read error. The J gene is TRBJ2-7, the V gene TRBV20-1, with a possible D match to TRBD2 (5 bases). V was pared by 2 bases and J by 4 bases, with 18 bases between. Germline CDR1 reads DFQATT; CDR2 reads SNEGSKA (reference sequence). This CDR3 comprises 15 residues. The CDR3 here is CSARRPTNSGYEQYF. The CDR3 DNA reads as TGCAGTGCTAGACGCCCGACTAACAGTGGTTACGAGCAGTACTTC.